A selection of T cell receptor beta chains follows, all from one sample in a study of shared clonotypes between healthy human individuals. The method was immunoSEQ multiplex PCR; TCRdb's version includes in-frame clones alone and lacks a portion of them. The table includes about 1.1 million clones, about 72% detected once. Sequencing was done on a sample of memory CD4+ T cells from PBMCs. The receptors here all came from a man aged 18 to 35 in good health. Some clones in this sample may be carry-over from other donors' samples. Each CDR3 is given with its conserved first and last residue. A D gene is named only where the DNA matches it firmly. Rows may omit the clone size; those that give it use once, few, many or a size class.

d_call: NA
clone_size: NA
j_call: TRBJ2-7
v_call: TRBV5-1
cdr3_nt: TGCGCCAGCAGCCAAGGGCTGGGATCCTACGAGCAGTACTTC
cdr3_aa: CASSQGLGSYEQYF

d_call: NA
clone_size: NA
j_call: TRBJ2-7
v_call: TRBV29-1
cdr3_nt: TGCAGCGTTGATCAGACGGGTTCCTCCTACGAGCAGTACTTC
cdr3_aa: CSVDQTGSSYEQYF

d_call: NA
clone_size: NA
j_call: TRBJ2-7
v_call: TRBV11-2
cdr3_nt: TGTGCCAGCAGCTTAGTTGGGCAGTACTTC
cdr3_aa: CASSLVGQYF

d_call: TRBD2
clone_size: NA
j_call: TRBJ2-5
v_call: TRBV7-9
cdr3_nt: TGTGCCAGCAGGAGTAGCGGGGGCGAGACCCAGTACTTC
cdr3_aa: CASRSSGGETQYF

d_call: TRBD1
clone_size: few
j_call: TRBJ1-2
v_call: TRBV10-3
cdr3_nt: TGTGCCATCAGTGAGCAGACAGGGGGCTATGGCTACACCTTC
cdr3_aa: CAISEQTGGYGYTF

d_call: TRBD2
clone_size: NA
j_call: TRBJ2-3
v_call: TRBV5-6
cdr3_nt: TGTGCCAGCAGTACCGGGACTAGATACTCAGATACGCAGTATTTT
cdr3_aa: CASSTGTRYSDTQYF

d_call: TRBD2
clone_size: few
j_call: TRBJ2-3
v_call: TRBV28
cdr3_nt: TGTGCCAGCGGGTATGGGACTAGCGGCACAGATACGCAGTATTTT
cdr3_aa: CASGYGTSGTDTQYF

d_call: TRBD1
clone_size: once
j_call: TRBJ2-3
v_call: TRBV7-3
cdr3_nt: TGTGCCAGCAGCCCTACAGGGGGTGATACGCAGTATTTT
cdr3_aa: CASSPTGGDTQYF

d_call: NA
clone_size: NA
j_call: TRBJ1-1
v_call: TRBV28
cdr3_nt: TGTGCCAGCGGAATACAGGTGGGGTACACTGAAGCTTTCTTT
cdr3_aa: CASGIQVGYTEAFF

d_call: NA
clone_size: NA
j_call: TRBJ2-6
v_call: TRBV5-1
cdr3_nt: TGCGCCAGCAGCTTGGGCAGGGCTGGCTCTGGGGCCAACGTCCTGACTTTC
cdr3_aa: CASSLGRAGSGANVLTF

d_call: TRBD1
clone_size: NA
j_call: TRBJ1-3
v_call: TRBV28
cdr3_nt: TGTGCCAGCAGTTTATTGGGCAGGGGGTCGGACACCATATATTTT
cdr3_aa: CASSLLGRGSDTIYF

d_call: NA
clone_size: NA
j_call: TRBJ2-5
v_call: TRBV6-5
cdr3_nt: TGTGCCAGCAGAACGTACAGGGTCGGCGGGGAGACCCAGTACTTC
cdr3_aa: CASRTYRVGGETQYF

d_call: TRBD2
clone_size: NA
j_call: TRBJ2-5
v_call: TRBV5-1
cdr3_nt: TGCGCCAGCAGCTTGTTCGGGACTACACAAGAGACCCAGTACTTC
cdr3_aa: CASSLFGTTQETQYF

d_call: NA
clone_size: NA
j_call: TRBJ1-5
v_call: TRBV30
cdr3_nt: TGTGCCTGGAGTGATACCGGTCAGCCCCAGCATTTT
cdr3_aa: CAWSDTGQPQHF

d_call: TRBD2
clone_size: once
j_call: TRBJ2-5
v_call: TRBV6-6
cdr3_nt: TGTGCCAGCATTAGACTAGCGGGAGGCCCGGGGACCCAGTACTTC
cdr3_aa: CASIRLAGGPGTQYF

d_call: NA
clone_size: NA
j_call: TRBJ2-7
v_call: TRBV29-1
cdr3_nt: TGCAGCGTTGAATTGTCTTCCTACGAGCAGTACTTC
cdr3_aa: CSVELSSYEQYF

d_call: NA
clone_size: few
j_call: TRBJ1-2
v_call: TRBV4-3
cdr3_nt: TGCGCCAGCAGCCTGTTGGGGAGTGGAGGCTACACCTTC
cdr3_aa: CASSLLGSGGYTF

d_call: NA
clone_size: NA
j_call: TRBJ1-2
v_call: TRBV10-3
cdr3_nt: TGTGCCATCAGTGGACAACCGACAACCGATGGCTACACCTTC
cdr3_aa: CAISGQPTTDGYTF

d_call: TRBD1
clone_size: NA
j_call: TRBJ2-5
v_call: TRBV5-1
cdr3_nt: TGCGCCAGCAGCTTGAGACAGGGTGAAGGAGAGACCCAGTACTTC
cdr3_aa: CASSLRQGEGETQYF

d_call: TRBD2
clone_size: NA
j_call: TRBJ2-7
v_call: TRBV4-2
cdr3_nt: TGTGCCAGCAGCCAGGGACTAGCGGATTCTTACGAGCAGTACTTC
cdr3_aa: CASSQGLADSYEQYF

d_call: NA
clone_size: NA
j_call: TRBJ1-5
v_call: TRBV4-2
cdr3_nt: TGTGCCAGCAGCCGCCAATTCCACGTCAGCCCCCAGCATTTT
cdr3_aa: CASSRQFHVSPQHF

d_call: NA
clone_size: NA
j_call: TRBJ2-3
v_call: TRBV2
cdr3_nt: TGTGCCAGCAGCGTTACAGATACGCAGTATTTT
cdr3_aa: CASSVTDTQYF

d_call: TRBD2
clone_size: NA
j_call: TRBJ2-1
v_call: TRBV9
cdr3_nt: TGTGCCAGCAGCGCGACTAGCGGGAGGGCTAACTTCAATGAGCAGTTCTTC
cdr3_aa: CASSATSGRANFNEQFF

d_call: NA
clone_size: many
j_call: TRBJ1-1
v_call: TRBV28
cdr3_nt: TGTGCCAGCAGTTTGTACACTGAAGCTTTCTTT
cdr3_aa: CASSLYTEAFF

d_call: NA
clone_size: once
j_call: TRBJ2-5
v_call: TRBV9
cdr3_nt: TGTGCCAGCAGCGTAGTGGGAGGAGAGACCCAGTACTTC
cdr3_aa: CASSVVGGETQYF

d_call: NA
clone_size: NA
j_call: TRBJ1-2
v_call: TRBV14
cdr3_nt: TGTGCCAGCTCTCTCCCGGCCCTCTATGGCTACACCTTC
cdr3_aa: CASSLPALYGYTF

d_call: NA
clone_size: few
j_call: TRBJ2-2
v_call: TRBV5-4
cdr3_nt: TGTGCCAGCAGCTTGAAGGGAGGCGGGGAGCTGTTTTTT
cdr3_aa: CASSLKGGGELFF

d_call: NA
clone_size: few
j_call: TRBJ1-1
v_call: TRBV5-4
cdr3_nt: TGTGCCAGCAGCTTGGTACCGAACACTGAAGCTTTCTTT
cdr3_aa: CASSLVPNTEAFF

d_call: NA
clone_size: NA
j_call: TRBJ2-7
v_call: TRBV5-5
cdr3_nt: TGTGCCAGCAGCTTTCTCTACGAGCAGTACTTC
cdr3_aa: CASSFLYEQYF

d_call: TRBD2
clone_size: NA
j_call: TRBJ2-2
v_call: TRBV29-1
cdr3_nt: TGCAGCGTCTACACTAGCGGCACGAACACCGGGGAGCTGTTTTTT
cdr3_aa: CSVYTSGTNTGELFF

d_call: NA
clone_size: few
j_call: TRBJ1-2
v_call: TRBV18
cdr3_nt: TGTGCCAGCTCACCACCTGGGGGCAGTGGCTACACCTTC
cdr3_aa: CASSPPGGSGYTF

d_call: NA
clone_size: NA
j_call: TRBJ1-3
v_call: TRBV11-2
cdr3_nt: TGTGCCAGCAGCTTTCGGGTCTCCGGAAACACCATATATTTT
cdr3_aa: CASSFRVSGNTIYF

d_call: NA
clone_size: NA
j_call: TRBJ2-4
v_call: TRBV18
cdr3_nt: TGTGCCAGCTCACCACAAGTGAAAAACATTCAGTACTTC
cdr3_aa: CASSPQVKNIQYF

d_call: NA
clone_size: NA
j_call: TRBJ2-5
v_call: TRBV7-3
cdr3_nt: TGTGCCAGCAGCTCAGGGCCCCAAGAGACCCAGTACTTC
cdr3_aa: CASSSGPQETQYF

d_call: TRBD2
clone_size: NA
j_call: TRBJ2-5
v_call: TRBV5-1
cdr3_nt: TGCGCCAGCAGCCGCGGGACTAGCGGAGGGTACCAAGAGACCCAGTACTTC
cdr3_aa: CASSRGTSGGYQETQYF

d_call: NA
clone_size: NA
j_call: TRBJ1-5
v_call: TRBV4-3
cdr3_nt: TGCGCCAGCAGCCAAACTACAATCCGGGACAAACCCCGTAGGCCCCAGCATTTT
cdr3_aa: CASSQTTIRDKPRRPQHF

d_call: TRBD2
clone_size: once
j_call: TRBJ2-1
v_call: TRBV7-9
cdr3_nt: TGTGCCAGCAGCCTCGAAAGAGCTAGCGGAAAATACAATGAGCAGTTCTTC
cdr3_aa: CASSLERASGKYNEQFF

d_call: TRBD1
clone_size: NA
j_call: TRBJ1-4
v_call: TRBV7-9
cdr3_nt: TGTGCCAGCAACTGGGACAGGGGAGATGAAAAACTGTTTTTT
cdr3_aa: CASNWDRGDEKLFF

d_call: NA
clone_size: few
j_call: TRBJ1-1
v_call: TRBV18
cdr3_nt: TGTGCCAGCTTTAGACAGGCCGACACTGAAGCTTTCTTT
cdr3_aa: CASFRQADTEAFF

d_call: NA
clone_size: NA
j_call: TRBJ2-7
v_call: TRBV13
cdr3_nt: TGTGCCAGCAGCTTAGGGGGGTCCACCTACTACGAGCAGTACTTC
cdr3_aa: CASSLGGSTYYEQYF

d_call: TRBD2
clone_size: NA
j_call: TRBJ2-3
v_call: TRBV5-1
cdr3_nt: TGCGCCAGCAGCTTTCAACTAGCGGGAATGTGGAATACGCAGTATTTT
cdr3_aa: CASSFQLAGMWNTQYF

d_call: NA
clone_size: NA
j_call: TRBJ2-1
v_call: TRBV28
cdr3_nt: TGCGCCGTGGTTTCGTACACCCATGAGCAGTTCTTC
cdr3_aa: CAVVSYTHEQFF

d_call: TRBD2
clone_size: NA
j_call: TRBJ2-5
v_call: TRBV28
cdr3_nt: TGTGCCAGCACCTCGGGTGGGAGGGGCGTTGGAGAGACCCAGTACTTC
cdr3_aa: CASTSGGRGVGETQYF

d_call: NA
clone_size: NA
j_call: TRBJ2-5
v_call: TRBV5-1
cdr3_nt: TGCGCCAGCAGCAAACCGACAGGATCGGGCCAAGAGACCCAGTACTTC
cdr3_aa: CASSKPTGSGQETQYF

d_call: TRBD1
clone_size: NA
j_call: TRBJ1-3
v_call: TRBV5-4
cdr3_nt: TGTGCCAGCAGCTGGGGGACAGGGGCTGGAAACACCATATATTTT
cdr3_aa: CASSWGTGAGNTIYF

d_call: NA
clone_size: NA
j_call: TRBJ2-2
v_call: TRBV27
cdr3_nt: TGTGCCAGCAGTTTATCGCGAGCCACCGGGGAGCTGTTTTTT
cdr3_aa: CASSLSRATGELFF

d_call: NA
clone_size: NA
j_call: TRBJ2-7
v_call: TRBV7-9
cdr3_nt: TGTGCCAGCAGCTCAGCCGTTGGCAGGGGAGATCACGAGCAGTACTTC
cdr3_aa: CASSSAVGRGDHEQYF

d_call: TRBD1
clone_size: NA
j_call: TRBJ1-5
v_call: TRBV5-1
cdr3_nt: TGCGCCAGCAGCTTAATTCTGACAGGGGATCAGCCCCAGCATTTT
cdr3_aa: CASSLILTGDQPQHF

d_call: NA
clone_size: NA
j_call: TRBJ2-1
v_call: TRBV19
cdr3_nt: TGTGCCAGTAGGGGCTCGATACCCCCGAATGAGCAGTTCTTC
cdr3_aa: CASRGSIPPNEQFF

d_call: NA
clone_size: NA
j_call: TRBJ2-2
v_call: TRBV6-5
cdr3_nt: TGTGCCAGCAGTGGACCTAACACCGGGGAGCTGTTTTTT
cdr3_aa: CASSGPNTGELFF

d_call: NA
clone_size: once
j_call: TRBJ2-5
v_call: TRBV7-3
cdr3_nt: TGTGCCAGCAGCTTAGATCGGGAGACCCAGTACTTC
cdr3_aa: CASSLDRETQYF

d_call: NA
clone_size: NA
j_call: TRBJ1-3
v_call: TRBV7-9
cdr3_nt: TGTGCCAGCAGCCTTCTCTCTGGAAACACCATATATTTT
cdr3_aa: CASSLLSGNTIYF

d_call: NA
clone_size: many
j_call: TRBJ1-2
v_call: TRBV18
cdr3_nt: TGTGCCAGCTCAAACTTACAGGGAACCCGAGGCTACACCTTC
cdr3_aa: CASSNLQGTRGYTF